This is a list of T cell receptor beta chains from one sample in a study of T cell clones after liver transplantation. Sequencing used immunoSEQ multiplex PCR; TCRdb keeps in-frame clones, though not all of them. Counted here are tens of thousands of clones, around 92% occurring once; the ten biggest clones make up over 0.75%. The source material was CD4+ T cells from blood, sampled about 27 months after liver transplant. The receptor source for this set is a human patient who received a liver transplant. Some T cells may be transferred from the graft donor. The conserved cysteine and the conserved F or W are not part of the CDR3 here. Where a row states a size, it is once, few, many or the class of an expanded clone; other rows omit it.

TRBV21-1,NA,TRBJ2-7,ASSKEIGFWGGSSYEQY
TRBV19,NA,TRBJ1-5,ASSMGKGRNQPQH
TRBV19,NA,TRBJ2-7,ASSRDHYEQY
TRBV28,NA,TRBJ2-5,ASSEGGLETQY
TRBV7-8,NA,TRBJ2-4,ASSRMGLAGARNIQY
TRBV28,NA,TRBJ2-7,ATIPGLAGAYEQY
TRBV13,NA,TRBJ1-3,ASSLVGNTIY
TRBV5-1,NA,TRBJ1-1,ASSLHRVNTEAF
TRBV11-2,NA,TRBJ1-3,ASSLDGFAGNTIY
TRBV28,NA,TRBJ1-2,ASRLSGPLNYGYT
TRBV7-3,NA,TRBJ2-3,ASSLSPGDTDTQY
TRBV7-9,NA,TRBJ1-1,ASMGLMNTEAF
TRBV30,NA,TRBJ2-7,AWSAGGYEQY
TRBV23-1,once,TRBJ1-2,ASSQSIPAGLGGYT
TRBV29-1,NA,TRBJ2-5,SVDSGLARGETQY
TRBV11-1,NA,TRBJ2-5,ASRSTGSRFQETQY
TRBV9,NA,TRBJ2-1,ASSVSGTNEQF
TRBV7-9,NA,TRBJ1-1,ASTTGDEAF
TRBV5-1,NA,TRBJ2-2,ASSFGLAGGRAGELF
TRBV5-4,NA,TRBJ1-5,ASSSAGSNQPQH
TRBV28,NA,TRBJ2-5,ASSPGTAYQETQY
TRBV7-3,NA,TRBJ2-1,ASSADSLNEQF
TRBV6-1,NA,TRBJ1-1,ASSDIRMNTEAF
TRBV5-1,NA,TRBJ1-5,ASSLVGGLSNQPQH
TRBV29-1,NA,TRBJ1-1,SVVTGGTEAF
TRBV19,NA,TRBJ1-4,ASSIDLATGNEKLF
TRBV7-9,NA,TRBJ2-5,ASSLGSGNRVKETQY
TRBV18,NA,TRBJ1-3,ASSPTGVSGNTIY
TRBV5-1,NA,TRBJ2-1,ASSLEGQGAGNEQF
TRBV18,NA,TRBJ2-7,ASSPPTSWEQY
TRBV5-1,NA,TRBJ2-5,ASSSASVETQY
TRBV10-1,NA,TRBJ2-7,ASSAGTSHRQY
TRBV30,NA,TRBJ2-3,AWSVHTTDTQY
TRBV6-5,NA,NA,ASRPDGVSYEQY
TRBV30,NA,TRBJ1-1,AWSPRRMNTEAF
TRBV2,NA,TRBJ1-1,ASRDFRGDTEAF
TRBV20-1,NA,TRBJ2-5,SVGESETQY
TRBV6-1,once,TRBJ2-3,ASILTGDPTDTQY
TRBV5-1,NA,TRBJ1-2,ASSLDPQGGGYT
TRBV18,NA,TRBJ2-3,ASSPQLAGDTQY
TRBV7-8,NA,TRBJ2-7,ASSLSGTRNYEQY
TRBV2,once,TRBJ1-2,ASRGQGTLYGYT
TRBV6-6,NA,NA,ASRGSSYEQY
TRBV6-1,NA,TRBJ1-5,ASSERRENNQPQH
TRBV2,NA,TRBJ2-2,ASGGTGETGELF
TRBV6-4,NA,TRBJ1-2,ATKRNRESDKDYGYT
TRBV6-5,NA,TRBJ2-7,ASSSLTGVHSYEQY
TRBV30,NA,TRBJ1-5,AWSVRGGLGNQPQH
TRBV5-1,NA,TRBJ2-1,ASSLEPRSSVNEQF
TRBV2,NA,TRBJ2-1,ASSYRGRGDEQF